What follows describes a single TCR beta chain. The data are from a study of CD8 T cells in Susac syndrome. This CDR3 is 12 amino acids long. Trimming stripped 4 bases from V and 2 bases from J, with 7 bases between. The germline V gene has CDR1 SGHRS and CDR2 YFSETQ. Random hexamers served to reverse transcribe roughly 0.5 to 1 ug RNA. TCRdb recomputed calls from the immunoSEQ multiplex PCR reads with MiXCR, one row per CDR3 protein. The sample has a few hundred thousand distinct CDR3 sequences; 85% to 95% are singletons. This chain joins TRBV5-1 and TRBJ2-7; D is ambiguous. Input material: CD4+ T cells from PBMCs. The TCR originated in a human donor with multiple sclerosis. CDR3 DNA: TGCGCCAGCAGCCAAGAAACCTACGAGCAGTACTTC. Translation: CASSQETYEQYF.